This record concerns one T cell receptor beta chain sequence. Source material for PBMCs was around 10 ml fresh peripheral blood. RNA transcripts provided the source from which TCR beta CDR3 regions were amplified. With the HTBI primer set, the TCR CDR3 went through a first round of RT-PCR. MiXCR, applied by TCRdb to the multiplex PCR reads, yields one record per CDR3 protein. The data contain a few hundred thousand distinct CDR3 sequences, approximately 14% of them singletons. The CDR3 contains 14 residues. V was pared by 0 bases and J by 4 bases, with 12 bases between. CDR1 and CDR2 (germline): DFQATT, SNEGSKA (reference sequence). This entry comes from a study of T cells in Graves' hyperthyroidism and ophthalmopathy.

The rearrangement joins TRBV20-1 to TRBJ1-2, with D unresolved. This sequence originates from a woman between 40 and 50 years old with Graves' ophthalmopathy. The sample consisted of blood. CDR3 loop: CSARDWAASYGYTF. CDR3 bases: TGCAGTGCTAGAGATTGGGCGGCTAGCTATGGCTACACCTTC.